Listed here are 15 T cell receptor beta chains from one sample, sequenced in a study of cytomegalovirus exposure and HLA in healthy donors. PCR primers comprised 60 Vbeta and 13 Jbeta primers. Sequenced by immunoSEQ multiplex PCR; TCRdb stores in-frame clones only, minus some. In the table there are fewer than 200,000 clones, about three quarters of which are singletons. Sequencing was carried out using PBMCs. The source of these receptors is a man between 40 and 49 years old in good health and CMV-seronegative.

The J gene is TRBJ1-2, the V gene TRBV5-1; 7 bases match TRBD1. The trim removed 0 bases at V and 8 bases at J, leaving 4 bases unmatched. Per the germline V gene, CDR1 is SGHRS and CDR2 is YFSETQ. This CDR3 has 13 residues. DNA of the CDR3: TGCGCCAGCAGCTTGGAGGGGGCTCAGGGCTACACCTTC. Amino acids: CASSLEGAQGYTF.

The chain is built from TRBV29-1 and TRBJ2-1; possibly TRBD2 for D (7 bases). The CDR3 extends over 15 amino acids. V dropped 8 bases and J dropped 6 bases, with 23 bases sitting between them. From germline, CDR1 is SQVTM and CDR2 ANQGSEA. CDR3 in amino acids: CSFRGAASRVNEQFF. The CDR3 DNA follows: TGCAGCTTCCGGGGGGCGGCTAGCAGGGTCAATGAGCAGTTCTTC.

The chain combines TRBV28 with TRBJ1-1, with 7 positions matching TRBD1. This CDR3 comprises 16 residues. V shed 2 bases, J shed 4 bases, and the junction held 10 bases outside the gene matches. CDR1 MDHEN and CDR2 SYDVKM come from the germline V gene. In nucleotides, the CDR3 is TGTGCCAGCAGTTTAGATACAGGGGATTCGGGCACTGAAGCTTTCTTT. It yields the protein CASSLDTGDSGTEAFF.

This chain uses TRBV4-3 with TRBJ2-1, with D hard to call. CDR1 and CDR2 from the germline V gene are LGHNA and YSLEER. The CDR3 has 16 residues. Trimming shortened V by 0 bases and J by 0 bases, and 9 bases separated the two germline ends. This chain's CDR3 is CASSQDSGSSYNEQFF. DNA for the CDR3: TGCGCCAGCAGCCAAGACTCTGGTAGCTCCTACAATGAGCAGTTCTTC.

The rearrangement joins TRBV4-3 to TRBJ2-7, with 8 nucleotides matching TRBD1. CDR1 and CDR2 from the germline V gene are LGHNA and YSLEER. Trimming at V came to 0 bases and at J to 2 bases, leaving 6 bases not matched to a gene. CDR3 length: 16 amino acids. As DNA, the CDR3 is TGCGCCAGCAGCCAAGATCACGAGACAGGGGCCTACGAGCAGTACTTC. It translates to CASSQDHETGAYEQYF.

The chain uses TRBV9 and TRBJ2-5, with a possible D match to TRBD2 (5 bases). The ends were cut back, 3 bases at V and 7 bases at J, with 13 bases in the middle. In germline, CDR1 is SGDLS, CDR2 YYNGEE. This CDR3 contains 13 residues. The CDR3 sequence: CASSAGDLGTQYF. Here the CDR3 DNA reads TGTGCCAGCAGCGCCGGGGATTTGGGGACCCAGTACTTC.

This clone came up a few times. The chain uses TRBV9 and TRBJ2-2; 7 nucleotides line up with TRBD2. V was clipped by 3 bases and J by 0 bases; unmatched bases: 5. CDR3 length: 16 amino acids. Germline CDR1 SGDLS, CDR2 YYNGEE. The CDR3 bases are TGTGCCAGCAGCGCAGCCGGACTAGCGAACACCGGGGAGCTGTTTTTT. It is translated as CASSAAGLANTGELFF.

The CDR3 coding sequence is TGTGCCAGCAGCGAGGGGGCCCAGGGGGCGCTTAGGCAGTACTTC. Amino acid sequence: CASSEGAQGALRQYF. The chain combines TRBV5-4 with TRBJ2-7; TRBD1 agrees at 8 bases. The germline V gene has CDR1 SGHNT and CDR2 YYREEE (reference sequence). CDR3 length equals 15 residues. V was clipped by 4 bases and J by 9 bases; unmatched bases: 15.

CDR3 loop: CSVEGGSNEQFF. CDR3 sequence (DNA): TGCAGCGTTGAGGGAGGGTCCAATGAGCAGTTCTTC. V gene TRBV29-1 combines with J gene TRBJ2-1; the match to TRBD2 covers 7 bases. Germline CDR1 is SQVTM and CDR2 is ANQGSEA. The CDR3 contains 12 residues. The ends lost 3 bases at V and 6 bases at J; junction bases unmatched: 2.

The J gene is TRBJ2-1, the V gene TRBV7-9, with D maybe TRBD2 (5 bases). The CDR3 is 13 amino acids. The V gene lost 1 base and the J gene lost 12 bases, with 13 bases spanning the gap. The germline V gene has CDR1 SEHNR and CDR2 FQNEAQ (reference sequence). The CDR3 sequence is CASSLGPSRGQFF. CDR3 sequence (DNA): TGTGCCAGCAGCTTAGGTCCTAGCCGCGGGCAGTTCTTC.

The chain is built from TRBV2 and TRBJ2-1, with D unclear. Germline-derived CDR1 and CDR2 are SNHLY and FYNNEI. Trimming took off 4 bases at V and 4 bases at J, with 8 bases between the two ends. This CDR3 has 13 amino acids. The CDR3 spells CASSVRDYNEQFF. The CDR3 region has the DNA TGTGCCAGCAGTGTGCGAGATTACAATGAGCAGTTCTTC.

The J gene is TRBJ1-5, the V gene TRBV6-1, with D possibly TRBD1 on 5 matching bases. Germline V gene sequence: CDR1 MNHNS, CDR2 SASEGT. Trimming cost V 1 base and J 4 bases, with 11 bases left between them. The CDR3 totals 15 residues. The CDR3 sequence is CASSEDRMVNQPQHF. DNA of the CDR3: TGTGCCAGCAGTGAAGACAGGATGGTGAATCAGCCCCAGCATTTT.

The chain joins TRBV2 to TRBJ1-5; 7 bases map to TRBD1. With V trimmed by 5 bases and J by 2 bases, 3 bases remained unmatched. The CDR3 covers 14 residues. Germline V gene data show CDR1 as SNHLY and CDR2 as FYNNEI. CDR3 in DNA: TGTGCCAGCAGTACAGACAGGGGCAATCAGCCCCAGCATTTT. Translated, it gives CASSTDRGNQPQHF.

The chain is built from TRBV13 and TRBJ2-1; 10 bases are a match to TRBD2. Germline-derived CDR1 and CDR2 are PRHDT and FYEKMQ (reference sequence). CDR3 length: 16 residues. The V gene end was trimmed by 2 bases and the J gene end by 4 bases; junction bases not matched to a gene: 5. In DNA form, the CDR3 reads TGTGCCAGCAGCTTAAGCGGGGGGGGAAGGTACAATGAGCAGTTCTTC. It is translated as CASSLSGGGRYNEQFF.

The genes are TRBV6-4 and TRBJ1-1; TRBD1 matches at 7 bases. Germline values: CDR1 MRHNA, CDR2 SNTAGT. With 6 bases clipped from V and 5 bases from J, the junction kept 6 bases outside the gene matches. The CDR3 runs to 13 residues. This chain's CDR3 is CASSATGRTEAFF. CDR3 nucleotide sequence: TGTGCCAGCAGCGCGACAGGGAGGACTGAAGCTTTCTTT.